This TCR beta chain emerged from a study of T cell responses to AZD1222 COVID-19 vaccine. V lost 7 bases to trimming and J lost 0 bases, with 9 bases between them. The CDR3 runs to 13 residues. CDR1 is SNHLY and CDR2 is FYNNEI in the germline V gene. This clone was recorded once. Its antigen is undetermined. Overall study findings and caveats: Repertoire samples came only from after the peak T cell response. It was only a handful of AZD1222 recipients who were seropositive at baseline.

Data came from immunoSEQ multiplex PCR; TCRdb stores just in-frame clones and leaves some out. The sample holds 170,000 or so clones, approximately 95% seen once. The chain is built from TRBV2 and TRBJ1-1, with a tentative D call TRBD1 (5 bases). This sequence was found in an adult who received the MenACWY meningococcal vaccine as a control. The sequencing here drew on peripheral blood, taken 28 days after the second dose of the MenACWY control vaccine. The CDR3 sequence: CASKWGLNTEAFF. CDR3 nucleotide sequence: TGTGCCAGCAAGTGGGGCCTGAACACTGAAGCTTTCTTT.